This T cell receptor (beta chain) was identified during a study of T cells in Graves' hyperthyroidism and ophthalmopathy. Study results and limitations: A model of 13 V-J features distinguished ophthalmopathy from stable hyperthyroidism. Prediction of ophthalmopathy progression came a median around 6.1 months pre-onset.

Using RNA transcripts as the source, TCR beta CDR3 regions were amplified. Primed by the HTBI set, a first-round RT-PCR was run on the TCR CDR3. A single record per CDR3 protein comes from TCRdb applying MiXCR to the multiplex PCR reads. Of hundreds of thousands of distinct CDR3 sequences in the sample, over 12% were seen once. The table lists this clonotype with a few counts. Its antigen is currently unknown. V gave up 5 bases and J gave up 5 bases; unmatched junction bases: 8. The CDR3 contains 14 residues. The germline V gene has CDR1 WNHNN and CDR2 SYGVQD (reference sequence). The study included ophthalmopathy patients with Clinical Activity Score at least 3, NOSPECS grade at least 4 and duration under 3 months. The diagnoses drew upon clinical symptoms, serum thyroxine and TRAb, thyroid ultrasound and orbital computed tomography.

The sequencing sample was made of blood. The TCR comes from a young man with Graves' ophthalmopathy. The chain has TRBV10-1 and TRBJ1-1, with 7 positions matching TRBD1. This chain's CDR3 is CASSRQGIVTEAFF. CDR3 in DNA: TGCGCCAGCAGTCGACAGGGAATTGTGACTGAAGCTTTCTTT.